These 27 T cell receptor beta chains were all obtained from the same sample, sequenced in a study of blood T cell repertoires in COVID-19 (dated by TCRdb to about 2020). Library preparation employed the immunoSEQ multiplex PCR assay. TCRdb mirrors the immuneACCESS table, restricted to in-frame sequences. Some clones are absent from its copies; in checked studies, under half trace to an unresolved V gene, and the reason for the others is unknown. Recorded for this sample are about 58,000 clones; approximately 86% of them occurred a single time. Together, the top ten hold 6% to 8% of the sample. The material sequenced was peripheral blood. The receptors were sampled from a human donor with active COVID-19. The donor label of this sample is uncertain.

CDR3 protein: CASSLTGQNEQFF. As DNA, the CDR3 is TGTGCCAGCAGTTTAACAGGGCAGAATGAGCAGTTCTTC. This chain joins TRBV28 and TRBJ2-1; a weak D match, TRBD1 (6 bases). In germline, CDR1 is MDHEN, CDR2 SYDVKM. This CDR3 has 13 amino acids. The V end lost 2 bases, the J end lost 7 bases, and 9 bases lay between the germline ends.

This clone has only a few counts. The CDR3 spells CASSWDRAKETQYF. DNA for the CDR3: TGTGCCAGCAGCTGGGACAGGGCGAAAGAGACCCAGTACTTC. The chain has TRBV7-9 and TRBJ2-5; 9 positions match TRBD1. The germline gives CDR1 SEHNR, CDR2 FQNEAQ (reference sequence). V shed 4 bases, J shed 3 bases, and the junction held 3 bases outside the gene matches. The CDR3 is made up of 14 amino acids.

The genes are TRBV7-2 and TRBJ2-2, with 13 positions matching TRBD2. V lost 5 bases, J lost 4 bases, and 13 bases stayed unmatched. The CDR3 totals 19 residues. The germline CDR1 and CDR2 sequences are SGHTA and FQGNSA. The CDR3 DNA reads TGTGCCAGCAGCGTAGAGACACTAGCGGGAGGGCCCCTCACCGGGGAGCTGTTTTTT. Translation gives CASSVETLAGGPLTGELFF.

The chain combines TRBV6-6 with TRBJ2-1; D might be TRBD2 (6 bases). The V end lost 6 bases, the J end lost 5 bases, and 17 bases lay between the germline ends. Germline CDR1 and CDR2: MNHNY and SVGAGI (reference sequence). This CDR3 has 15 amino acids. The CDR3 loop is CASRFGGLGNNEQFF. The CDR3 DNA reads as TGTGCCAGCAGGTTCGGAGGGTTAGGAAACAATGAGCAGTTCTTC.

The V and J genes are TRBV12-5 and TRBJ2-2; TRBD1 matches 8 bases. The CDR3 has 15 residues. Germline CDR1 reads LGHNT; CDR2 reads FRNRAP. The V gene end was trimmed by 6 bases and the J gene end by 1 base; junction bases not matched to a gene: 4. Here the CDR3 reads CASGHGTGNTGELFF. The CDR3 nucleotides are TGTGCTAGTGGCCACGGGACAGGGAACACCGGGGAGCTGTTTTTT.

The V and J genes are TRBV7-9 and TRBJ2-4; tentatively, D is TRBD1 (6 bases). The germline CDR1 and CDR2 sequences are SEHNR and FQNEAQ (reference sequence). The CDR3 is 16 amino acids. V lost 2 bases, J lost 2 bases, and 13 bases lay in between. The DNA for the CDR3 is TGTGCCAGCAGCTTATACAGGGCTGGGACCAAAAACATTCAGTACTTC. It yields the protein CASSLYRAGTKNIQYF.

This clone is labeled as medium-sized. The chain carries TRBV6-2 or TRBV6-3 and TRBJ2-3; TRBD2 agrees at 11 bases. The V and J ends lost 4 bases and 0 bases, in that order; junction bases with no gene match: 0. CDR1 is MNHEY, CDR2 SVGEGT, per germline. The CDR3 runs to 15 residues. CDR3 coding DNA: TGTGCCAGCAGTTGGACTAGCGGGAGCACAGATACGCAGTATTTT. Protein product: CASSWTSGSTDTQYF.

The V and J genes are TRBV24-1 and TRBJ2-7; 8 nucleotides agree with TRBD1. The trim removed 2 bases at V and 7 bases at J, leaving 9 bases unmatched. Germline V gene sequence: CDR1 KGHDR, CDR2 SFDVKD. The CDR3 extends over 15 amino acids. The CDR3 loop reads CATSDSRDRSKEQYF. In DNA form, the CDR3 reads TGTGCCACCAGTGATTCCCGGGACAGGTCAAAGGAGCAGTACTTC.

The V and J genes are TRBV27 and TRBJ1-2; the match to TRBD1 covers 8 bases. V lost 6 bases, J lost 7 bases, and 7 bases stayed unmatched. Germline V CDR1 and CDR2: MNHEY, SMNVEV (reference sequence). CDR3 size: 13 residues. In DNA, the CDR3 is TGTGCCAGCAGAGACAGGGGTTTTCTTGGCTACACCTTC. Amino acid sequence: CASRDRGFLGYTF.

The CDR3 region has the DNA TGTGCCAGCGGGCAAGGGGGCGTCGATACGCAGTATTTT. Its protein is CASGQGGVDTQYF. V gene TRBV16 combines with J gene TRBJ2-3; TRBD1 matches at 7 bases. CDR3 length: 13 residues. CDR1 is KGHSY, CDR2 FQNENV, per germline. V lost 8 bases to trimming and J lost 6 bases; unmatched junction nucleotides: 8.

This sequence joins TRBV10-2 and TRBJ1-1; D may be TRBD1 (5 bases). Germline V gene lookup returns CDR1 WSHSY and CDR2 SAAADI. CDR3 length equals 15 residues. V shed 4 bases and J shed 5 bases, with 17 bases lying between them. The CDR3 bases are TGCGCCAGCAGTGCGGGTCCAGGGTATTTAACTGAAGCTTTCTTT. This encodes CASSAGPGYLTEAFF.

The rearrangement joins TRBV18 to TRBJ2-7, with TRBD1 as a possible D gene (5 bases). Germline CDR1 is KGHSH and CDR2 is LQKENI. Trimming pared 2 bases from V and 0 bases from J, leaving 8 bases between. CDR3 size: 14 residues. This chain's CDR3 is CASSPGASSYEQYF. CDR3 in DNA: TGTGCCAGCTCACCAGGGGCCAGCTCCTACGAGCAGTACTTC.

The V call is TRBV19, the J call TRBJ2-2, with 11 bases matching TRBD1. V shed 6 bases and J 6 bases; nucleotides not matched to a gene: 6. Germline CDR1 is LNHDA and CDR2 is SQIVND (reference sequence). This CDR3 contains 15 residues. CDR3 region: CASRNRGQGAGELFF. The CDR3 DNA follows: TGTGCCAGTAGAAACCGGGGACAGGGGGCCGGGGAGCTGTTTTTT.

This chain joins TRBV7-3 and TRBJ2-1; 9 positions agree with TRBD2. This CDR3 has 14 amino acids. Germline loops: CDR1 SGHTA, CDR2 FQGTGA. Germline trimming cut 3 bases from V and 8 bases from J; bases unmatched to any gene: 5. CDR3 in amino acids: CASSFSGRQHEQFF. CDR3 sequence (DNA): TGTGCCAGCAGCTTTAGCGGGAGACAACATGAGCAGTTCTTC. Complete variable domain (other parts from reference TRBV7-3 and TRBJ2-1): GAGVSQTPSNKVTEKGKYVELRCDPISGHTALYWYRQSLGQGPEFLIYFQGTGAADDSGLPNDRFFAVRPEGSVSTLKIQRTERGDSAVYLCASSFSGRQHEQFFGPGTRLTVL.

V usage is TRBV7-2 and J usage is TRBJ1-3, with D maybe TRBD1 (5 bases). The CDR3 is made up of 14 amino acids. V lost 4 bases to trimming and J lost 4 bases, with 11 bases between them. Germline V CDR1 and CDR2: SGHTA, FQGNSA. The chain's CDR3 is CASSSWGEGNTIYF. The CDR3, as DNA: TGTGCCAGCAGCTCTTGGGGGGAAGGAAACACCATATATTTT.

The CDR3 DNA reads as TGTGCCAGCAGCCCCTTTTTGCGGGAGGGTGAGACCCAGTACTTC. It specifies CASSPFLREGETQYF. This chain links TRBV3-1 (or the pseudogene TRBV3-2) with TRBJ2-5; 9 bases map to TRBD2. Trimming at V came to 4 bases and at J to 5 bases, leaving 8 bases not matched to a gene. The CDR3 has 15 residues. Per the germline V gene, CDR1 is LGHDT and CDR2 is YNNKEL (reference sequence).

The table lists this clone with a count of one. This chain links TRBV3-1 (or the pseudogene TRBV3-2) with TRBJ2-5, with D possibly matching TRBD1 (5 bases). The germline CDR1 and CDR2 sequences are LGHDT and YNNKEL (reference sequence). Trimming shortened V by 3 bases and J by 3 bases, and 5 bases separated the two germline ends. The CDR3 is 12 amino acids. The CDR3 is CASSQTEETQYF. CDR3 DNA sequence: TGTGCCAGCAGCCAGACAGAAGAGACCCAGTACTTC.

The chain links TRBV6-1 to TRBJ2-7; 12 positions agree with TRBD2. This CDR3 spans 16 amino acids. The V and J ends lost 2 bases and 4 bases, in that order; junction bases with no gene match: 6. Germline V gene data show CDR1 as MNHNS and CDR2 as SASEGT. The chain's CDR3 is CASSESLAGGPYEQYF. For the CDR3, the DNA is TGTGCCAGCAGTGAAAGTCTAGCGGGAGGGCCGTACGAGCAGTACTTC.

This clone came up a few times. V is TRBV3-1 (or the pseudogene TRBV3-2) and J is TRBJ1-5; D possibly corresponds to TRBD1 (6 bases). CDR1 is LGHDT and CDR2 is YNNKEL in the germline V gene (reference sequence). Trimming took off 4 bases at V and 9 bases at J, with 13 bases between the two ends. The CDR3 has 13 amino acids. CDR3 residues: CASSPGQGGPQHF. The DNA of the CDR3 is TGTGCCAGCAGCCCCGGACAAGGGGGGCCCCAGCATTTT.

The J gene is TRBJ1-4, the V gene TRBV20-1; no firm D call. V was cut by 1 base and J by 6 bases, with 3 bases left in between. CDR1 is DFQATT, CDR2 SNEGSKA, per germline (reference sequence). CDR3 length: 11 amino acids. The CDR3 loop is CSARVDEKLFF. DNA for the CDR3: TGCAGTGCTAGAGTAGATGAAAAACTGTTTTTT.

The chain carries TRBV19 and TRBJ2-2, with D uncertain. With 3 bases removed from V and 1 base from J, the gap between germline ends came to 6 bases. The CDR3 length is 14 residues. CDR1 is LNHDA, CDR2 SQIVND, per germline (reference sequence). CDR3 sequence: CASSIRRNTGELFF. For the CDR3, the DNA is TGTGCCAGTAGTATCAGGCGGAACACCGGGGAGCTGTTTTTT.

The chain has TRBV25-1 and TRBJ2-1, with TRBD2 identical over 8 bases. The CDR3 consists of 17 residues. The germline gives CDR1 MGHDK, CDR2 SYGVNS. The junction had 9 bases not matched to a gene; V was cut back by 4 bases and J by 1 base. Here the CDR3 reads CASSGSSPGGSYNEQFF. The CDR3 bases are TGTGCCAGCAGTGGATCCTCCCCGGGGGGGTCCTACAATGAGCAGTTCTTC.

J is TRBJ1-5 and V is TRBV19, with a possible D match to TRBD1 (5 bases). CDR1 is LNHDA and CDR2 is SQIVND in the germline V gene (reference sequence). Trimming shortened V by 3 bases and J by 0 bases, and 9 bases separated the two germline ends. The length of the CDR3 is 15 residues. DNA for the CDR3: TGTGCCAGTAGTATGAGACAGCCTAGCAATCAGCCCCAGCATTTT. This codes for CASSMRQPSNQPQHF.

This clone was recorded a few times. The rearrangement joins TRBV9 to TRBJ2-1, with D possibly TRBD2 on 6 matching bases. Between the trimmed V and J ends, which lost 2 bases and 4 bases, there was a span of 10 bases. Looked up from germline, CDR1 is SGDLS and CDR2 is YYNGEE. There are 14 residues in the CDR3. The DNA for the CDR3 is TGTGCCAGCAGCGTCGAAGGAGGGTACAATGAGCAGTTCTTC. This sequence encodes CASSVEGGYNEQFF.

The chain uses TRBV5-6 and TRBJ2-2; 10 nucleotides agree with TRBD1. The CDR3 sequence is 16 residues long. The trim removed 3 bases at V and 6 bases at J, leaving 8 bases unmatched. Germline CDR1 SGHDT, CDR2 YYEEEE. CDR3 coding DNA: TGTGCCAGCAGCTACTCATCGACAGGGGGCGCCGGGGAGCTGTTTTTT. Its protein product is CASSYSSTGGAGELFF. Full variable domain (missing parts from reference TRBV5-6 and TRBJ2-2): DAGVTQSPTHLIKTRGQQVTLRCSPKSGHDTVSWYQQALGQGPQFIFQYYEEEERQRGNFPDRFSGHQFPNYSSELNVNALLLGDSALYLCASSYSSTGGAGELFFGEGSRLTVL.

The rearrangement uses TRBV19 and TRBJ2-1; TRBD2 agrees at 10 bases. Trimming at V came to 5 bases and at J to 6 bases, leaving 7 bases not matched to a gene. Germline loops: CDR1 LNHDA, CDR2 SQIVND (reference sequence). The CDR3 runs 15 residues. DNA of the CDR3: TGTGCCAGTAGTGTTCTAGCGGGAGTTGGCAATGAGCAGTTCTTC. Translation gives CASSVLAGVGNEQFF.

In this sample, this clone turned up once. This rearrangement joins TRBV7-3 to TRBJ1-2; 9 bases fit TRBD1. V lost 5 bases to trimming and J lost 4 bases; unmatched junction nucleotides: 2. CDR1 is SGHTA and CDR2 is FQGTGA in the germline V gene. The CDR3 spans 13 residues. The CDR3 here is CASSPTGGYGYTF. For the CDR3, the DNA is TGTGCCAGCAGCCCGACAGGGGGCTATGGCTACACCTTC.